This passage covers 27 T cell receptor beta chains from one sample sequenced in a study of metastatic and nonmetastatic thyroid tumors (dated by TCRdb to 2020 to 2021). Library method: PCR. Data came from an Illumina HiSeq 4000. The public reads were reanalyzed by TCRdb: fastp trimming at Q25, MiXCR alignment, in-frame beta chains only. A total of 65,000 to 70,000 clones appear in this sample, 14% of them only once. The ten largest account for over 6% of the sample. No patient had received any treatment before thyroid surgery. Material: blood. These receptors were taken from a male donor with papillary thyroid cancer or a benign thyroid nodule (not recorded which). Some clones in this sample may be carry-over from other donors' samples.

At least ten counts were recorded for this clone. A much larger clone is a single base away; this may be a read error. The V call is TRBV7-3, the J call TRBJ2-3; possible D gene TRBD1, 5 bases. The CDR3 loop spans 13 amino acids. Germline V gene sequence: CDR1 SGHTA, CDR2 FQGTGA. In DNA, the CDR3 is TGTGCCGGCAGCTACACCCAGGGAGATACGCAGTATTTT. Its translation: CAGSYTQGDTQYF.

This clone was seen ten or more times. Other nucleotide sequences in the sample specify the same CDR3. This chain uses TRBV20-1 with TRBJ2-1; 11 nucleotides line up with TRBD2. The V gene end was trimmed by 4 bases and the J gene end by 1 base; junction bases not matched to a gene: 12. This CDR3 has 18 amino acids. Germline CDR1 DFQATT, CDR2 SNEGSKA (reference sequence). The CDR3 is CSATGQSLAGDSYNEQFF. The CDR3 DNA sequence: TGCAGTGCTACGGGACAATCACTAGCGGGAGATTCCTACAATGAGCAGTTCTTC.

This clone was detected ten times or more. The V and J genes are TRBV13 and TRBJ2-1; TRBD2 matches at 8 bases. The CDR3 contains 15 residues. V lost 5 bases and J lost 3; bases outside the gene matches: 6. Germline CDR1 and CDR2: PRHDT and FYEKMQ (reference sequence). The CDR3 spells CASSHSGNGYNEQFF. CDR3 coding DNA: TGTGCCAGCAGCCATAGCGGGAACGGCTACAATGAGCAGTTCTTC.

This clone was counted many times. The chain links TRBV7-2 to TRBJ2-1, with D unresolved. The CDR3 runs 16 residues. The V end was cut by 5 bases, the J end by 0 bases, with 14 bases between. CDR1 and CDR2 (germline): SGHTA, FQGNSA. The CDR3 sequence: CASSPSVAASYNEQFF. In DNA form, the CDR3 reads TGTGCCAGCAGCCCCTCAGTGGCGGCCTCCTACAATGAGCAGTTCTTC. Looking up the rest from reference TRBV7-2 and TRBJ2-1 gives the full variable domain: GAGVSQSPSNKVTEKGKDVELRCDPISGHTALYWYRQSLGQGLEFLIYFQGNSAPDKSGLPSDRFSAERTGGSVSTLTIQRTQQEDSAVYLCASSPSVAASYNEQFFGPGTRLTVL.

In its sample, this clone was seen many times. The V and J genes are TRBV29-1 and TRBJ2-7, with D possibly being TRBD1 (6 bases). Germline V CDR1 and CDR2: SQVTM, ANQGSEA. This CDR3 region has 16 residues. V lost 8 bases to trimming and J lost 3 bases, with 26 bases between them. CDR3 sequence: CSIAQIPGHLVYEQYF. The CDR3 bases are TGCAGCATCGCCCAGATCCCGGGACATTTGGTCTACGAGCAGTACTTC.

This clone was found many times. The V and J genes are TRBV2 and TRBJ1-1; no clear D. V shed 4 bases and J shed 5 bases, with 11 bases lying between them. The CDR3 is 13 amino acids. Germline lookup yields CDR1 SNHLY and CDR2 FYNNEI. The CDR3 DNA follows: TGTGCCAGCAGTGGAACGGGTATGACTGAAGCTTTCTTT. Protein product: CASSGTGMTEAFF.

This clone was observed at least ten times. CDR3 in DNA: TGTGCCAGCAGCGTAGCTACAGGGACAGGCTATAACACAGATACGCAGTATTTT. Its protein is CASSVATGTGYNTDTQYF. V is TRBV9 and J is TRBJ2-3; 8 nucleotides line up with TRBD1. Germline V gene lookup returns CDR1 SGDLS and CDR2 YYNGEE. Losses at the gene ends were 0 bases for V and 2 bases for J; bases not matched to a gene: 11. The CDR3 spans 18 residues. The complete variable domain, with remaining parts taken from reference TRBV9 and TRBJ2-3, reads DSGVTQTPKHLITATGQRVTLRCSPRSGDLSVYWYQQSLDQGLQFLIQYYNGEERAKGNILERFSAQQFPDLHSELNLSSLELGDSALYFCASSVATGTGYNTDTQYFGPGTRLTVL.

This clone was recorded many times. V is TRBV6-4 and J is TRBJ2-3; tentative D call: TRBD2 (6 bases). The V gene's germline CDR1 is MRHNA and CDR2 SNTAGT. The CDR3 runs 13 residues. Trimming shortened V by 4 bases and J by 1 base, and 6 bases separated the two germline ends. The CDR3 nucleotides read TGTGCCAGCAGTGCTAGCGGCACAGATACGCAGTATTTT. Residues: CASSASGTDTQYF.

This clone has just a few counts. At one end the junction does not follow the germline gene, possibly because of a read error. The chain employs TRBV11-1 and TRBJ1-3; 7 bases map to TRBD1. Germline V gene data show CDR1 as SGHAT and CDR2 as FQDESV (reference sequence). This CDR3 is 17 amino acids long. This chain's CDR3 is CAGSLGETGTSGNIIYF. The CDR3 DNA follows: TGTGCCGGCAGCTTGGGGGAGACAGGGACCTCTGGAAACATCATATATTTT.

This clone was seen only a few times. This chain uses TRBV9 with TRBJ1-1; tentative D call: TRBD1 (5 bases). From germline, CDR1 is SGDLS and CDR2 YYNGEE. The CDR3 runs to 12 residues. The V end lost 7 bases, the J end lost 0 bases, and 7 bases lay between the germline ends. In nucleotides, the CDR3 is TGTGCCAGCGGGGGACTGAACACTGAAGCTTTCTTT. Amino acid sequence: CASGGLNTEAFF.

This clone was seen many times. The chain recombines TRBV12-3 or TRBV12-4 with TRBJ1-3, with D perhaps matching TRBD1 (5 bases). V was shortened by 3 bases and J by 0 bases, with 15 bases between the two germline ends. The CDR3 spans 17 residues. Here the CDR3 DNA reads TGTGCCAGCAGTTTTACCGGGACCGATAGCTCTGGAAACACCATATATTTT. This gives the protein CASSFTGTDSSGNTIYF.

This clone was counted between two and nine times. A much larger clone sits a single nucleotide away, making a read error possible. The V gene is TRBV11-2, the J gene TRBJ2-7; D could derive from TRBD1 or TRBD2 (6 bases each). CDR1 and CDR2 from the germline V gene are SGHAT and FQNNGV. The CDR3 spans 20 residues. CDR3 nucleotides: TGTGCCAGCATCTTAGTATCAGGGGCCCTATCTTTGGAGGGCCTGGACGAGCAGTACTTC. Its translation: CASILVSGALSLEGLDEQYF.

This clone appeared many times. The chain carries TRBV24-1 and TRBJ2-3; TRBD2 agrees at 15 bases. J was trimmed by 3 bases and V by 3 bases; bases with no gene match: 3. The germline CDR1 and CDR2 sequences are KGHDR and SFDVKD. This CDR3 region has 17 residues. The CDR3 reads CATSDPGLAGGTDTQYF. For the CDR3, the DNA is TGTGCCACCAGTGATCCGGGACTAGCGGGAGGAACAGATACGCAGTATTTT.

Many counts were recorded for this clone. This sequence joins TRBV3-1 and TRBJ2-1; no reliable D call. In germline, CDR1 is LGHDT, CDR2 YNNKEL (reference sequence). Trimming shortened V by 4 bases and J by 9 bases, and 13 bases separated the two germline ends. The length of the CDR3 is 13 residues. This CDR3 is CASSPSTWGEQFF. Here the CDR3 DNA reads TGTGCCAGCAGCCCCTCGACCTGGGGTGAGCAGTTCTTC.

In the case of this clone: This may stem from a read error, because a much larger clone lies one nucleotide away. Within the sample, other DNA sequences also encode this same CDR3. The rearrangement links TRBV29-1 to TRBJ2-2, with D uncertain. The CDR3 extends over 12 amino acids. The germline V gene has CDR1 SQVTM and CDR2 ANQGSEA. The DNA for the CDR3 is TGCAGCGTTCACTCACACACCGGCGAGCTGTTTTTT. Its translation: CSVHSHTGELFF.

This clone was found many times. The germline gene is not matched at one end of the junction; a read error may be the cause. Other DNA sequences in the sample encode the same CDR3. The chain joins TRBV10-3 to TRBJ1-3; D is uncertain. The CDR3 is 11 residues long. The V gene's germline CDR1 is ENHRY and CDR2 SYGVKD. As DNA, the CDR3 is TGTGCCATCAGTACGGACGGCGAACCGGATTTT. This gives the protein CAISTDGEPDF.

This clone was observed a few times. A read error is possible here, since a much larger clone lies one base away. Other DNA sequences in this specimen translate into the identical CDR3. The chain employs TRBV7-6 and TRBJ1-5, with unresolved D. Germline CDR1 SGHVS, CDR2 FNYEAQ. Trimming shortened V by 0 bases and J by 3 bases, and 3 bases separated the two germline ends. The CDR3 is 13 residues long. The CDR3 coding sequence is TGTGCCAGCAGCTTAGCTCCCAATCAGCCCCAGCATTTT. Translating it yields CASSLAPNQPQHF.

There are many counts of this clone. The genes are TRBV6-1 and TRBJ2-1; 8 bases are a match to TRBD2. CDR1 is MNHNS, CDR2 SASEGT, per germline. J was trimmed by 7 bases and V by 3 bases; bases with no gene match: 17. The CDR3 has 18 residues. The CDR3 loop reads CASSEGLLFREGRNEQFF. In DNA, the CDR3 is TGTGCCAGCAGTGAGGGCCTTCTCTTTCGGGAGGGCCGGAATGAGCAGTTCTTC.

This clone was seen many times. The gene calls are TRBV19 and TRBJ1-4; 8 bases map to TRBD1. Germline trimming cut 6 bases from V and 8 bases from J; bases unmatched to any gene: 8. Germline CDR1 LNHDA, CDR2 SQIVND (reference sequence). The CDR3 runs to 14 residues. CDR3 sequence (DNA): TGTGCCAGTAGCGACGGGACAGGCTCCGAAAAACTGTTTTTT. Its translation: CASSDGTGSEKLFF.

This clone rates as medium-sized. J is TRBJ2-7 and V is TRBV30; D is perhaps TRBD1 (5 bases). Germline lookup yields CDR1 GTSNPN and CDR2 SVGIG (reference sequence). The CDR3 is made up of 13 amino acids. V lost 3 bases and J lost 4, with 13 bases in between. This CDR3 reads CAWRTNKGYEQYF. The CDR3 coding sequence is TGTGCCTGGAGAACCAATAAGGGGTACGAGCAGTACTTC.

The table lists this clone with many counts. J is TRBJ1-2 and V is TRBV20-1; possibly TRBD1 for D (6 bases). V dropped 3 bases and J dropped 0 bases, with 17 bases sitting between them. Per the germline V gene, CDR1 is DFQATT and CDR2 is SNEGSKA (reference sequence). The CDR3 is 16 amino acids. CDR3 loop: CSARGPRGQTNYGYTF. In DNA, the CDR3 is TGCAGTGCTAGGGGGCCGCGGGGACAAACTAACTATGGCTACACCTTC.

This clone was detected a few times. The identical CDR3 is also encoded by other nucleotide sequences in the sample. The V and J genes are TRBV12-3 or TRBV12-4 and TRBJ2-7; 8 bases align to TRBD1. The CDR3 is made up of 14 amino acids. The V segment lost 5 bases and the J segment 1 base; nucleotides outside the gene matches: 4. The CDR3 sequence is CASSPRTGSYEQYF. Written as DNA, the CDR3 is TGTGCCAGCAGTCCCCGGACAGGGTCCTACGAGCAGTACTTC.

This chain connects TRBV3-1 to TRBJ2-1, with D unclear. Germline-derived CDR1 and CDR2 are LGHDT and YNNKEL (reference sequence). Trimming pared 4 bases from V and 3 bases from J, leaving 19 bases between. CDR3 length: 17 residues. CDR3 coding DNA: TGTGCCAGCAGCCCCCTCGTAAATCGGAGACTCTACAATGAGCAGTTCTTC. Translated: CASSPLVNRRLYNEQFF.

This clone was found many times. V gene TRBV20-1 combines with J gene TRBJ1-1; D is ambiguous. Germline-derived CDR1 and CDR2 are DFQATT and SNEGSKA (reference sequence). Between the trimmed V and J ends, which lost 3 bases and 3 bases, there was a span of 14 bases. The CDR3 has 14 residues. The CDR3 DNA is TGCAGTGCTAGGGCCCATAGGGCCGACACTGAAGCTTTCTTT. Residues: CSARAHRADTEAFF.

This clone was found many times. This sequence joins TRBV3-1 and TRBJ1-3; a possible D gene is TRBD1 (5 bases). V was cut by 2 bases and J by 3 bases, with 14 bases left in between. Germline CDR1 reads LGHDT; CDR2 reads YNNKEL (reference sequence). CDR3 length: 16 amino acids. CDR3 bases: TGTGCCAGCAGCCAATGGGGACGTACCGGTGGAAACACCATATATTTT. Translated, it gives CASSQWGRTGGNTIYF.

This clone showed up many times. The genes are TRBV5-1 and TRBJ1-6; D perhaps matches TRBD1 (5 bases). With 4 bases removed from V and 6 bases from J, the gap between germline ends came to 11 bases. Germline assignment: CDR1 SGHRS and CDR2 YFSETQ. The CDR3 runs to 14 residues. For the CDR3, the DNA is TGCGCCAGCAGCCCGGGGGACGGTAATTCACCCCTCCACTTT. Translating it yields CASSPGDGNSPLHF.

In this sample, this clone turned up many times. V gene TRBV11-2 combines with J gene TRBJ1-4; 10 bases agree with TRBD1. This CDR3 is 14 amino acids long. Germline CDR1 reads SGHAT; CDR2 reads FQNNGV. V was pared by 3 bases and J by 7 bases, with 2 bases of the junction left unmatched. CDR3 bases: TGTGCCAGCAGCTTCGGGACAGGGGTTGAAAAACTGTTTTTT. It encodes CASSFGTGVEKLFF.